Below are 18 T cell receptor beta chains sequenced from a single sample in a study of cytomegalovirus exposure and HLA in healthy donors. PCR involved 60 Vbeta and 13 Jbeta primers. TCRdb's table, derived via immunoSEQ multiplex PCR, lists solely in-frame clones and lacks some. Seen here are roughly 160,000 clones, approximately 74% observed once, and the top ten hold approximately 2.8%. The specimen was PBMCs. Receptor source: a woman in her twenties or thirties in good health and CMV-seronegative.

The chain has TRBV30 and TRBJ1-1, with 7 bases that match TRBD1. Germline assignment: CDR1 GTSNPN and CDR2 SVGIG (reference sequence). V gave up 4 bases and J gave up 0 bases; unmatched junction bases: 5. The CDR3 sequence is 14 residues long. The CDR3 reads CAWTTGAMNTEAFF. Here the CDR3 DNA reads TGTGCCTGGACTACAGGGGCTATGAACACTGAAGCTTTCTTT.

This clone has a single count. This sequence joins TRBV15 and TRBJ2-3; no clear D. V shed 5 bases and J shed 2 bases, with 20 bases lying between them. The CDR3 loop spans 17 amino acids. Germline CDR1 LNHNV, CDR2 YYDKDF (reference sequence). CDR3 DNA: TGTGCCACCAGCTTTATCCCTCAACGGTACTACACAGATACGCAGTATTTT. Translated, it gives CATSFIPQRYYTDTQYF.

This chain joins TRBV7-9 and TRBJ1-2; weak D call: TRBD1 (5 bases). Deletions cut 6 bases from V and 8 bases from J, with 16 bases between. This CDR3 has 13 amino acids. Germline lookup yields CDR1 SEHNR and CDR2 FQNEAQ (reference sequence). CDR3 in DNA: TGTGCCAGCAGTCCAGGCGCCGGGGGAGGCTACACCTTC. It is translated as CASSPGAGGGYTF.

This chain links TRBV4-1 with TRBJ2-1, with D perhaps TRBD2 (7 bases). The germline V and J ends were trimmed by 4 bases and 3 bases, with 16 bases remaining between them. Germline V gives CDR1 MGHRA, CDR2 YSYEKL. There are 16 residues in the CDR3. CDR3 sequence (DNA): TGCGCCAGCAGCCCACAGGGAGGGGGAGACTACAATGAGCAGTTCTTC. Protein sequence: CASSPQGGGDYNEQFF.

This chain uses TRBV6-6 with TRBJ2-1, with D perhaps TRBD1 (5 bases). Trimming shortened V by 2 bases and J by 8 bases, and 13 bases separated the two germline ends. CDR1 and CDR2 from the germline V gene are MNHNY and SVGAGI (reference sequence). The length of the CDR3 is 14 residues. The CDR3 DNA reads TGTGCCAGCAGTTACAGGGGCCTTGGCTATGAGCAGTTCTTC. Its protein product is CASSYRGLGYEQFF.

With respect to this clone: Other DNA sequences within the sample encode an identical CDR3. The chain employs TRBV7-6 and TRBJ1-1; 11 nucleotides match TRBD1. J lost 5 bases, V lost 4 bases, and 9 bases had no gene match. The V gene's germline CDR1 is SGHVS and CDR2 FNYEAQ. The CDR3 has 16 amino acids. The CDR3 loop reads CASSSGQGARGTEAFF. Written as DNA, the CDR3 is TGTGCCAGCAGCTCCGGACAGGGGGCAAGGGGGACTGAAGCTTTCTTT.

V and J are TRBV18 and TRBJ2-5; D may be TRBD1 (6 bases). Germline-derived CDR1 and CDR2 are KGHSH and LQKENI. V gave up 2 bases and J gave up 4 bases, with 14 bases separating them. The CDR3 has 15 residues. CDR3: CASSPMQGTAETQYF. The CDR3 nucleotides are TGTGCCAGCTCACCAATGCAGGGGACGGCAGAGACCCAGTACTTC.

The chain combines TRBV19 with TRBJ2-1; 7 bases map to TRBD1. The CDR3 contains 13 residues. The germline V gene has CDR1 LNHDA and CDR2 SQIVND (reference sequence). V was clipped by 4 bases and J by 6 bases; unmatched bases: 3. The CDR3 reads CASSRGQINEQFF. In DNA form, the CDR3 reads TGTGCCAGTAGTAGGGGACAGATCAATGAGCAGTTCTTC.

This clone was detected ten times or more. Other nucleotide sequences in the sample specify the same CDR3. The rearrangement links TRBV5-1 to TRBJ1-1; 7 bases line up with TRBD1. The V gene end was trimmed by 5 bases and the J gene end by 3 bases; junction bases not matched to a gene: 7. This CDR3 is 14 amino acids long. Germline V CDR1 and CDR2: SGHRS, YFSETQ. This chain's CDR3 is CASSPAGGYTEAFF. CDR3 bases: TGCGCCAGCAGTCCTGCAGGGGGTTACACTGAAGCTTTCTTT.

This clone has more than one count but fewer than ten. The chain recombines TRBV18 with TRBJ2-3; no definite D call. V lost 1 base, J lost 6 bases, and 5 bases lay in between. Per the germline V gene, CDR1 is KGHSH and CDR2 is LQKENI. The CDR3 runs 12 residues. CDR3 coding DNA: TGTGCCAGCTCACCACAGCCGGATACGCAGTATTTT. This translates into CASSPQPDTQYF. Full variable domain (missing parts from reference TRBV18 and TRBJ2-3): NAGVMQNPRHLVRRRGQEARLRCSPMKGHSHVYWYRQLPEEGLKFMVYLQKENIIDESGMPKERFSAEFPKEGPSILRIQQVVRGDSAAYFCASSPQPDTQYFGPGTRLTVL.

The chain uses TRBV5-1 and TRBJ2-2; 7 nucleotides match TRBD1. J was trimmed by 2 bases and V by 0 bases; bases with no gene match: 4. The CDR3 has 16 residues. Germline V CDR1 and CDR2: SGHRS, YFSETQ. CDR3 in amino acids: CASSLGDSSNTGELFF. In DNA, the CDR3 is TGCGCCAGCAGCTTGGGGGACAGTTCTAACACCGGGGAGCTGTTTTTT.

This clone appeared a few times. The chain joins TRBV6-6 to TRBJ2-7; possibly TRBD1 for D (6 bases). Trimming removed 6 bases from V and 0 bases from J, with 9 bases in between. The length of the CDR3 is 13 residues. CDR1 is MNHNY, CDR2 SVGAGI, per germline (reference sequence). CDR3 DNA sequence: TGTGCCAGCAGGAGGGACAACTCCTACGAGCAGTACTTC. Protein: CASRRDNSYEQYF.

The chain couples TRBV5-4 to TRBJ2-1; 9 bases are shared with TRBD1. The CDR3 length is 16 residues. V shed 2 bases, J shed 3 bases, and the junction held 6 bases outside the gene matches. The germline CDR1 and CDR2 sequences are SGHNT and YYREEE (reference sequence). The CDR3 spells CASSFGTGQGYNEQFF. The CDR3 nucleotides are TGTGCCAGCAGCTTCGGAACGGGACAGGGCTACAATGAGCAGTTCTTC.

The genes are TRBV10-3 and TRBJ1-6; D might be TRBD1 (5 bases). Trimming stripped 0 bases from V and 5 bases from J, with 8 bases between. CDR3 size: 15 residues. Germline V CDR1 and CDR2: ENHRY, SYGVKD. The CDR3 region is CAISESGRDNSPLHF. For the CDR3, the DNA is TGTGCCATCAGTGAGTCCGGCAGGGATAATTCACCCCTCCACTTT.

This clone has just one count. The chain couples TRBV6-1 to TRBJ2-7; 13 nucleotides agree with TRBD2. Trimming at V came to 1 base and at J to 2 bases, leaving 8 bases not matched to a gene. The CDR3 covers 18 residues. Germline-derived CDR1 and CDR2 are MNHNS and SASEGT. The CDR3 is CASSEDPGGLAGAYEQYF. The CDR3 DNA is TGTGCCAGCAGTGAAGACCCAGGAGGACTAGCGGGGGCCTACGAGCAGTACTTC.

V gene TRBV2 combines with J gene TRBJ2-6; 8 bases map to TRBD1. The CDR3 runs to 17 residues. CDR1 and CDR2 from the germline V gene are SNHLY and FYNNEI. The ends lost 3 bases at V and 0 bases at J; junction bases unmatched: 4. DNA for the CDR3: TGTGCCAGCAGTGATGAGACAGGGGACTCTGGGGCCAACGTCCTGACTTTC. This sequence encodes CASSDETGDSGANVLTF.

This chain connects TRBV5-1 to TRBJ2-1; 7 bases fit TRBD1. Germline V gene sequence: CDR1 SGHRS, CDR2 YFSETQ. This CDR3 has 16 residues. J lost 5 bases, V lost 4 bases, and 12 bases had no gene match. This CDR3 reads CASSLVGRGYDNEQFF. CDR3 nucleotides: TGCGCCAGCAGCCTGGTGGGCAGGGGGTATGACAATGAGCAGTTCTTC. Combining the CDR3 with reference TRBV5-1 and TRBJ2-1 gives the whole variable domain KAGVTQTPRYLIKTRGQQVTLSCSPISGHRSVSWYQQTPGQGLQFLFEYFSETQRNKGNFPGRFSGRQFSNSRSEMNVSTLELGDSALYLCASSLVGRGYDNEQFFGPGTRLTVL.

This clone was found once. The chain joins TRBV28 to TRBJ2-2; the match to TRBD1 covers 7 bases. Germline assignment: CDR1 MDHEN and CDR2 SYDVKM. This CDR3 spans 14 amino acids. V lost 3 bases, J lost 7 bases, and 5 bases stayed unmatched. The CDR3 coding sequence is TGTGCCAGCAGTTTTAAGGGGGCGGGCGGGGAGCTGTTTTTT. Encoded protein: CASSFKGAGGELFF.